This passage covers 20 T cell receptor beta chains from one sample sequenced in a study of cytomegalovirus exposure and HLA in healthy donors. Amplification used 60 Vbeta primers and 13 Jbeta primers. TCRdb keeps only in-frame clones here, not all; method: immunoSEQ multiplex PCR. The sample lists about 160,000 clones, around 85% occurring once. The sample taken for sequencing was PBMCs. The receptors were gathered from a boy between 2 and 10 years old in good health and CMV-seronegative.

CDR3 protein: CASSLTSGSHNEQFF. In nucleotides, the CDR3 is TGTGCCAGCAGTCTGACTAGCGGGTCCCACAATGAGCAGTTCTTC. The genes are TRBV28 and TRBJ2-1; 10 bases are shared with TRBD2. The CDR3 runs 15 residues. The V segment lost 5 bases and the J segment 5 bases; nucleotides outside the gene matches: 6. The germline V gene encodes CDR1 MDHEN and CDR2 SYDVKM.

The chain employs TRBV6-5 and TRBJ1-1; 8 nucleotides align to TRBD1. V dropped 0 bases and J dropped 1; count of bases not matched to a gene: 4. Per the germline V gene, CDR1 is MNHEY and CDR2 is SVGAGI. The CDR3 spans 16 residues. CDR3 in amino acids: CASSYSLGQGNTEAFF. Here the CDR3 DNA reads TGTGCCAGCAGTTACTCGCTAGGACAGGGGAACACTGAAGCTTTCTTT.

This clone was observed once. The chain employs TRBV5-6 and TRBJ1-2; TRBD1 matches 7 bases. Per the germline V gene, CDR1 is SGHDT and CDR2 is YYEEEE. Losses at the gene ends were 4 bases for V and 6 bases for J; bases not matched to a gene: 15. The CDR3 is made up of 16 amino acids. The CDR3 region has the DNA TGTGCCAGCAGCGATTTCGCCTCGGGACAGTTTCATGGCTACACCTTC. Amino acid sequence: CASSDFASGQFHGYTF.

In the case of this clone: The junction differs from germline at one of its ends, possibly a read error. CDR3 sequence reads: CASSPTTHTQYF. DNA for the CDR3: TGCGCCAGCAGCCCAACCACACATACGCAGTATTTT. The V gene is TRBV5-1, the J gene TRBJ2-3, with unresolved D. Germline loops: CDR1 SGHRS, CDR2 YFSETQ. The CDR3 has 12 residues. The full variable domain, completed using reference TRBV5-1 and TRBJ2-3, is KAGVTQTPRYLIKTRGQQVTLSCSPISGHRSVSWYQQTPGQGLQFLFEYFSETQRNKGNFPGRFSGRQFSNSRSEMNVSTLELGDSALYLCASSPTTHTQYFGPGTRLTVL.

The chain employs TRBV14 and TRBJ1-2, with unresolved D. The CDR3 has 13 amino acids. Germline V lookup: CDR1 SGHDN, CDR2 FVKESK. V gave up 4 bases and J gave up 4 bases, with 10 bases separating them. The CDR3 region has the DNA TGTGCCAGCAGCCTTGGCCCCGCCTATGGCTACACCTTC. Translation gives CASSLGPAYGYTF. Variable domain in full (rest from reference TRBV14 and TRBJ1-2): EAGVTQFPSHSVIEKGQTVTLRCDPISGHDNLYWYRRVMGKEIKFLLHFVKESKQDESGMPNNRFLAERTGGTYSTLKVQPAELEDSGVYFCASSLGPAYGYTFGSGTRLTVV.

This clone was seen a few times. The CDR3 DNA is TGTGCCAGCAGTTATGCGACAGAGTTTTCTGGGGCCAACGTCCTGACTTTC. Translating it yields CASSYATEFSGANVLTF. This chain links TRBV28 with TRBJ2-6; weak D call: TRBD1 (5 bases). Looked up from germline, CDR1 is MDHEN and CDR2 is SYDVKM. The CDR3 runs 17 residues. With 4 bases removed from V and 1 base from J, the gap between germline ends came to 14 bases.

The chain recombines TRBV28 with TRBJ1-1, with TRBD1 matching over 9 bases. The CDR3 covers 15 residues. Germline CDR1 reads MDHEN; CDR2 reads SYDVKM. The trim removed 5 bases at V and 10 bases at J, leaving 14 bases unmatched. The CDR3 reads CASSASPGQGRTAFF. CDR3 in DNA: TGTGCCAGCAGTGCTTCGCCGGGACAGGGAAGAACAGCTTTCTTT.

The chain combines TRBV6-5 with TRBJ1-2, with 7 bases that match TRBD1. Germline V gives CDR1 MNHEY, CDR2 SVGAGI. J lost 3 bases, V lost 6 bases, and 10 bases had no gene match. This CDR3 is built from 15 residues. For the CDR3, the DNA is TGTGCCAGCAGACCACCGGGACAGAAGGACTATGGCTACACCTTC. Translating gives CASRPPGQKDYGYTF.

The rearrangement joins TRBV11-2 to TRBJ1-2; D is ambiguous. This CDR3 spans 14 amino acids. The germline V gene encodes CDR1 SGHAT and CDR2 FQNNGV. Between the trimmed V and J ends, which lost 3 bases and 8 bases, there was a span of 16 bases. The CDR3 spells CASSFQASLLGYTF. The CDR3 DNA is TGTGCCAGCAGCTTTCAGGCCTCTTTACTCGGCTACACCTTC. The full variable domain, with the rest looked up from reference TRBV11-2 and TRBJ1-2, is EAGVAQSPRYKIIEKRQSVAFWCNPISGHATLYWYQQILGQGPKLLIQFQNNGVVDDSQLPKDRFSAERLKGVDSTLKIQPAKLEDSAVYLCASSFQASLLGYTFGSGTRLTVV.

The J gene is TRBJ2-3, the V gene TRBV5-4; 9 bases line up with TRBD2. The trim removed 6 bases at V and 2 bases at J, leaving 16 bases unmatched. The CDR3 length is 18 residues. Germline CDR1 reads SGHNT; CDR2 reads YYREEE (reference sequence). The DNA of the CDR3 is TGTGCCAGCACTAAAGGGGAGCGGGCGGGGGGGCTCACAGATACGCAGTATTTT. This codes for CASTKGERAGGLTDTQYF.

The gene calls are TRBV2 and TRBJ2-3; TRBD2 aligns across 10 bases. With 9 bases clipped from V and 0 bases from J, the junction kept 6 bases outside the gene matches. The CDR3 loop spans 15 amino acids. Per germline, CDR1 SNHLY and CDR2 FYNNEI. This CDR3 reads CASEASGGSTDTQYF. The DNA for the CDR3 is TGTGCCAGTGAGGCTAGCGGGGGAAGCACAGATACGCAGTATTTT.

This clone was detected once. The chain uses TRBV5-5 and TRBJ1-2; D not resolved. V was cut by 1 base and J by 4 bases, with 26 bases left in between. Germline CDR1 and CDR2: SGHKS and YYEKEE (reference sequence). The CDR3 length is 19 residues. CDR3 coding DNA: TGTGCCAGCAGCTTGAGGTTGAAGGCAGGCCAACTTTTGGGCTATGGCTACACCTTC. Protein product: CASSLRLKAGQLLGYGYTF.

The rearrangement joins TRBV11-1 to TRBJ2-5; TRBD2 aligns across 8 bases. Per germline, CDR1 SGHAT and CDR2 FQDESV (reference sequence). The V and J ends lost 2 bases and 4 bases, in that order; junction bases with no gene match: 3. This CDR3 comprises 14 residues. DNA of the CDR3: TGTGCCAGCAGCTTAACGGGACTAGTAGAGACCCAGTACTTC. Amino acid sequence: CASSLTGLVETQYF.

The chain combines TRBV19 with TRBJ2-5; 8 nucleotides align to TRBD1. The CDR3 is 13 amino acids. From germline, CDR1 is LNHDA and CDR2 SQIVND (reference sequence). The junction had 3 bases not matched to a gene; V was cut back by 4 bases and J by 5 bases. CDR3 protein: CASSKTGGETQYF. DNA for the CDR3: TGTGCCAGTAGTAAAACAGGGGGGGAGACCCAGTACTTC. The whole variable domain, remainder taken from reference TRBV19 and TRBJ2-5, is DGGITQSPKYLFRKEGQNVTLSCEQNLNHDAMYWYRQDPGQGLRLIYYSQIVNDFQKGDIAEGYSVSREKKESFPLTVTSAQKNPTAFYLCASSKTGGETQYFGPGTRLLVL.

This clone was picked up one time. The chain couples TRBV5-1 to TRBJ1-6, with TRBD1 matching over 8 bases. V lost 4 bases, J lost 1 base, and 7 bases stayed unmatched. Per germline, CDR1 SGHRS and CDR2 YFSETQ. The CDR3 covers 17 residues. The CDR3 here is CASSSTGGRSYNSPLHF. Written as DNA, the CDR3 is TGCGCCAGCAGCAGTACAGGGGGAAGGTCCTATAATTCACCCCTCCACTTT. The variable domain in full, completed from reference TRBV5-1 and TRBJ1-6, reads KAGVTQTPRYLIKTRGQQVTLSCSPISGHRSVSWYQQTPGQGLQFLFEYFSETQRNKGNFPGRFSGRQFSNSRSEMNVSTLELGDSALYLCASSSTGGRSYNSPLHFGNGTRLTVT.

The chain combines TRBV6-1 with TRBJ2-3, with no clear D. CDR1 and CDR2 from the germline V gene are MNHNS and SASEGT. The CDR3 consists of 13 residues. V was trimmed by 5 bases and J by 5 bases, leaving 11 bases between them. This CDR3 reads CASSSLPGDTQYF. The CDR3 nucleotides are TGTGCCAGCAGTAGTCTTCCGGGAGATACGCAGTATTTT.

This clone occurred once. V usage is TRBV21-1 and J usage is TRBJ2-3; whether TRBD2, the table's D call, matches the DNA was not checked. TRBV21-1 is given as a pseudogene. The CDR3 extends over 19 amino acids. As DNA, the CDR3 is TGTGCCAGCAGCAAAGAAGGAGGGCTAGCGGGGGGCCTTCCAGATACGCAGTATTTT. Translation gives CASSKEGGLAGGLPDTQYF.

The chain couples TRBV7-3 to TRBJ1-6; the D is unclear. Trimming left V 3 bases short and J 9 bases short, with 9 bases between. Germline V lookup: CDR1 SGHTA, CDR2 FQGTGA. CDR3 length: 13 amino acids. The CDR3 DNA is TGTGCCAGCAGCTTCGGGAAGGGTTCACCCCTCCACTTT. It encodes CASSFGKGSPLHF.

The CDR3 protein is CASSLGQSTDTQYF. The CDR3 nucleotides read TGTGCCAGCAGTTTGGGACAGTCCACAGATACGCAGTATTTT. The chain employs TRBV28 and TRBJ2-3; 7 bases are shared with TRBD1. Germline lookup yields CDR1 MDHEN and CDR2 SYDVKM. V lost 3 bases, J lost 2 bases, and 2 bases stayed unmatched. The CDR3 extends over 14 amino acids.

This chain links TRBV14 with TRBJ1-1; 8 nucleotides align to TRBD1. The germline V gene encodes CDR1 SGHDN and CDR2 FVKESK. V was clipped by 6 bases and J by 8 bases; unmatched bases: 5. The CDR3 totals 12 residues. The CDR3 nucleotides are TGTGCCAGCAGGTCAGGGGGCGGGGAAGCTTTCTTT. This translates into CASRSGGGEAFF.